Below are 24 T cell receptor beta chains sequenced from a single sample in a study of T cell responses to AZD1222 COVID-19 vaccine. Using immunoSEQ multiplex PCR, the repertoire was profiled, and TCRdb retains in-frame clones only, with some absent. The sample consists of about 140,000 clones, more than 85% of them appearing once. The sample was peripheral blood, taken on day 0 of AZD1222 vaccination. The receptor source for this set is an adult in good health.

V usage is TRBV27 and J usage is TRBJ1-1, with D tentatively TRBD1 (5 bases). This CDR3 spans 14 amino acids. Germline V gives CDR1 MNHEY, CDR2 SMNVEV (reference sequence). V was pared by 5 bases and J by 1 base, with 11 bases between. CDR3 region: CASSGGYSNTEAFF. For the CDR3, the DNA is TGTGCCAGCAGTGGGGGGTATTCGAACACTGAAGCTTTCTTT.

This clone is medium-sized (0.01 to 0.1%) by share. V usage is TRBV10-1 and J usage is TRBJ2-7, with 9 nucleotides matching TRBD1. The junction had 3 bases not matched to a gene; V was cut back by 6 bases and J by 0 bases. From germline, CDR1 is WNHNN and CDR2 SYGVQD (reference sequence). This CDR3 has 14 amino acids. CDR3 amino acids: CASSRDRDSYEQYF. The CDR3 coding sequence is TGCGCCAGCAGCCGGGACAGGGACTCCTACGAGCAGTACTTC.

This chain's CDR3 is CASSPLMNTEAFF. In DNA form, the CDR3 reads TGTGCCAGTAGCCCCTTGATGAACACTGAAGCTTTCTTT. The rearrangement joins TRBV19 to TRBJ1-1; D is undetermined. V lost 6 bases to trimming and J lost 0 bases, with 8 bases between them. The CDR3 is made up of 13 amino acids. Germline CDR1 is LNHDA and CDR2 is SQIVND (reference sequence).

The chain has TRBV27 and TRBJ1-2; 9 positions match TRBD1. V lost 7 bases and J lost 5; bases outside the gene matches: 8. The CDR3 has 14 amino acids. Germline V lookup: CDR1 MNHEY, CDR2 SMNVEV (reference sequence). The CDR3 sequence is CASNHTGGRYGYTF. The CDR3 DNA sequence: TGTGCCAGCAACCATACAGGGGGCCGGTATGGCTACACCTTC.

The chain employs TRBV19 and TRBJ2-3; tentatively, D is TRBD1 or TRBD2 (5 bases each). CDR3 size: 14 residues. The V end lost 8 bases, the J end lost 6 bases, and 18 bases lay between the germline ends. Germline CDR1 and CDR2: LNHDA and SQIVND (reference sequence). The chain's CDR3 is CASSTGTLADTQYF. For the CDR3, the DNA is TGTGCCAGTTCTACCGGGACCCTGGCGGATACGCAGTATTTT. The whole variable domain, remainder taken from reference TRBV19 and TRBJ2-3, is DGGITQSPKYLFRKEGQNVTLSCEQNLNHDAMYWYRQDPGQGLRLIYYSQIVNDFQKGDIAEGYSVSREKKESFPLTVTSAQKNPTAFYLCASSTGTLADTQYFGPGTRLTVL.

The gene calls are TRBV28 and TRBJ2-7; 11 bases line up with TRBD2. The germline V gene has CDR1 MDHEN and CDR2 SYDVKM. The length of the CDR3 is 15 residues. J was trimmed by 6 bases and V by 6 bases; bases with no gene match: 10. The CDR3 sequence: CASRLSGRALREQYF. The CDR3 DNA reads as TGTGCCAGCAGGCTTAGCGGGAGGGCCCTCCGCGAGCAGTACTTC.

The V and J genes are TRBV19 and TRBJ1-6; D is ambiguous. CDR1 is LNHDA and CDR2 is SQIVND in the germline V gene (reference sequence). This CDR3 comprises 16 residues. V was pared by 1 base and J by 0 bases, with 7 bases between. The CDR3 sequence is CASSIVRSSYNSPLHF. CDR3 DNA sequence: TGTGCCAGTAGTATAGTGCGGAGCTCCTATAATTCACCCCTCCACTTT.

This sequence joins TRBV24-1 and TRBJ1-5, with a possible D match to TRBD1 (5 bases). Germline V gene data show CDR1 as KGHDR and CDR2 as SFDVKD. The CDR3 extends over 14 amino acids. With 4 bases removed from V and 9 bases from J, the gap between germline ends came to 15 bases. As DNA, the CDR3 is TGTGCCACCAGTGAGGCAGGGCGATATCGGCCCCAGCATTTT. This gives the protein CATSEAGRYRPQHF.

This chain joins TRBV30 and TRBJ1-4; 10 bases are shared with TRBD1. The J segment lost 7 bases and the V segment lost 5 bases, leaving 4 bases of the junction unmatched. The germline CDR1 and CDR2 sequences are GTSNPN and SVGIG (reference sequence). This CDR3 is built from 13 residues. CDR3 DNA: TGTGCCTGGGTGGACAGGGGGGGTGAAAAACTGTTTTTT. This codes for CAWVDRGGEKLFF.

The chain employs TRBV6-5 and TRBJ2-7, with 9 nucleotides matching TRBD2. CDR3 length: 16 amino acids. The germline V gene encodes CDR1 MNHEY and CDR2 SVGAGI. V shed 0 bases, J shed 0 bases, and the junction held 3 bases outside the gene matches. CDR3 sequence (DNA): TGTGCCAGCAGTTACTCGACTAGCGGCTACTCCTACGAGCAGTACTTC. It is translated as CASSYSTSGYSYEQYF.

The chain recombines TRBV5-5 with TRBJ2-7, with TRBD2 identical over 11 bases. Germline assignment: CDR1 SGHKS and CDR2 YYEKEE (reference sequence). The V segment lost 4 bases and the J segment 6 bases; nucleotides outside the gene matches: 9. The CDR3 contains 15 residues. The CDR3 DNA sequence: TGTGCCAGCAGCCCCGGGACTAGCGGCCGGAGCGAGCAGTACTTC. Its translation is CASSPGTSGRSEQYF.

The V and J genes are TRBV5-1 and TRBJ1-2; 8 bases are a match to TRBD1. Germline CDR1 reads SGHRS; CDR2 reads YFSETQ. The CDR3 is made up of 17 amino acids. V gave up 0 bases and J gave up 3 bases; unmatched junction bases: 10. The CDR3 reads CASSLVVAQGADYGYTF. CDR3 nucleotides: TGCGCCAGCAGCTTGGTAGTTGCTCAGGGGGCAGACTATGGCTACACCTTC.

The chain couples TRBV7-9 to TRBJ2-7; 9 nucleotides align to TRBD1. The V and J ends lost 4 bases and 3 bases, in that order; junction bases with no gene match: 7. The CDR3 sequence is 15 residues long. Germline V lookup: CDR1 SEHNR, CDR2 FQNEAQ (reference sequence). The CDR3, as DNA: TGTGCCAGCAGCTCCCGGACAGGGGCCGTCTACGAGCAGTACTTC. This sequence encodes CASSSRTGAVYEQYF.

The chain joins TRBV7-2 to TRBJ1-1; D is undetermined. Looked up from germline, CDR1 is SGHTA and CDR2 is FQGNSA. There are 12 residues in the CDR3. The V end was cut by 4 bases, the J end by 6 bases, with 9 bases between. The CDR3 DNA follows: TGTGCCAGCAGCTGGGATGGAGCTGAAGCTTTCTTT. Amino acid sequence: CASSWDGAEAFF.

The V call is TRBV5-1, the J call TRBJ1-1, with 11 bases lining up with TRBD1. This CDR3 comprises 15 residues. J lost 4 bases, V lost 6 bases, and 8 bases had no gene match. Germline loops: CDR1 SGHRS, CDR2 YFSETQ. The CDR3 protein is CASTGQGAPGTEAFF. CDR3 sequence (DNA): TGCGCCAGCACTGGACAGGGGGCGCCGGGCACTGAAGCTTTCTTT.

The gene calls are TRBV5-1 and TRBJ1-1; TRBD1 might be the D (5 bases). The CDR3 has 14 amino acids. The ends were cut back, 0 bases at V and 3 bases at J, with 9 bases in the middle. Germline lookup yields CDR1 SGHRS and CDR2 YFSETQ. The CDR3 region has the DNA TGCGCCAGCAGCTTGGAGGGGTGGGACACTGAAGCTTTCTTT. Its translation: CASSLEGWDTEAFF.

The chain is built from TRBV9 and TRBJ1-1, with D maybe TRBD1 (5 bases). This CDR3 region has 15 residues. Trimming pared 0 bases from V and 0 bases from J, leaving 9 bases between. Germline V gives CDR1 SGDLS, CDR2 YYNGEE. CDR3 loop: CASSVDGGMNTEAFF. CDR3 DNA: TGTGCCAGCAGCGTAGACGGGGGAATGAACACTGAAGCTTTCTTT.

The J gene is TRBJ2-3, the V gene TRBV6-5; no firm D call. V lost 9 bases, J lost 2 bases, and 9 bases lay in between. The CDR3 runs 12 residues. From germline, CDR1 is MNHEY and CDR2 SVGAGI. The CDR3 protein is CASTYHTDTQYF. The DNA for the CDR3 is TGTGCCAGTACGTACCACACAGATACGCAGTATTTT.

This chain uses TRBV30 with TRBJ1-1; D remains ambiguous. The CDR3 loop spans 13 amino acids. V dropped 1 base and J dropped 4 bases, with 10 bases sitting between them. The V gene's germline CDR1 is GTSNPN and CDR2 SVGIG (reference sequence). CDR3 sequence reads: CAWSETMGTEAFF. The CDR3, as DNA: TGTGCCTGGAGTGAAACTATGGGCACTGAAGCTTTCTTT.

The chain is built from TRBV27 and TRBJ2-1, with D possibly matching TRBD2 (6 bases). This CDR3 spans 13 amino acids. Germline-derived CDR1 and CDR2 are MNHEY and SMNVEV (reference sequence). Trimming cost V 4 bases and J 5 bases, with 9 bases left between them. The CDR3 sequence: CASSWTTHNEQFF. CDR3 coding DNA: TGTGCCAGCAGTTGGACTACCCACAATGAGCAGTTCTTC.

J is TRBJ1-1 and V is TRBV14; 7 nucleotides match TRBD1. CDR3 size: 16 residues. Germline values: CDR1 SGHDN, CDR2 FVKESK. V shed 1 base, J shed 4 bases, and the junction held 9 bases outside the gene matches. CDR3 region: CASSQVIGGRVTEAFF. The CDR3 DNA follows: TGTGCCAGCAGCCAAGTGATAGGGGGCAGAGTCACTGAAGCTTTCTTT.

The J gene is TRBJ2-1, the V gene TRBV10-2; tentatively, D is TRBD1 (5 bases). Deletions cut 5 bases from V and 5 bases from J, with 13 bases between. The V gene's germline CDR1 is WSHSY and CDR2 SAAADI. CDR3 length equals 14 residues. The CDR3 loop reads CASSPRTLHNEQFF. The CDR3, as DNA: TGCGCCAGCAGTCCTCGGACATTACACAATGAGCAGTTCTTC.

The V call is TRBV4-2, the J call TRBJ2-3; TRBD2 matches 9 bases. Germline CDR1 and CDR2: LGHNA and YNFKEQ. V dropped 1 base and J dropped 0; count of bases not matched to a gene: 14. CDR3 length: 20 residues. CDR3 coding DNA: TGTGCCAGCAGCCAAGCGGGGGGAAAAGCGGGAGGACTCAGCACAGATACGCAGTATTTT. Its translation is CASSQAGGKAGGLSTDTQYF.

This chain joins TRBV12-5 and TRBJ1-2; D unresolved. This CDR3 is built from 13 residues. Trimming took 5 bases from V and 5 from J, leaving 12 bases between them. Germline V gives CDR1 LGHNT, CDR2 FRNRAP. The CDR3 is CASGRTDYYGYTF. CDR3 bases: TGTGCTAGTGGTCGGACCGATTATTATGGCTACACCTTC.